Below are 5 T cell receptor beta chains sequenced from a single sample in a study of Tregs in tolerant kidney transplant recipients. Generated by immunoSEQ multiplex PCR, the TCRdb table keeps only in-frame clones and is missing some. This sample has some 68,000 clones, with around 83% found just once. The sample taken for sequencing was CD4+ T cells from blood. These receptor sequences come from a human donor in good health.

The genes are TRBV7-2 and TRBJ2-7; unclear D gene. Germline V gives CDR1 SGHTA, CDR2 FQGNSA. The CDR3 has 17 amino acids. V lost 1 base, J lost 3 bases, and 19 bases lay in between. As DNA, the CDR3 is TGTGCCAGCAGCTTAGGGGTGGCCTCAAAATGGGTCTACGAGCAGTACTTC. Translation gives CASSLGVASKWVYEQYF.

The CDR3 region is CARVMQSFQSTDTQYF. The CDR3 DNA follows: TGTGCCCGCGTTATGCAAAGTTTTCAAAGCACAGATACGCAGTATTTT. The chain carries TRBV30 and TRBJ2-3, with no clear D. Trimming stripped 8 bases from V and 0 bases from J, with 21 bases between. Looked up from germline, CDR1 is GTSNPN and CDR2 is SVGIG (reference sequence). The CDR3 length is 16 residues.

This chain connects TRBV7-2 to TRBJ2-3; no clear D gene. The CDR3 runs to 13 residues. Germline V gives CDR1 SGHTA, CDR2 FQGNSA. Between the trimmed V and J ends, which lost 5 bases and 6 bases, there was a span of 12 bases. The CDR3 bases are TGTGCCAGCAGCCCGCCAAATTGGGATACGCAGTATTTT. This translates into CASSPPNWDTQYF.

J is TRBJ2-7 and V is TRBV4-1; 10 positions agree with TRBD1. Losses at the gene ends were 2 bases for V and 0 bases for J; bases not matched to a gene: 4. Germline assignment: CDR1 MGHRA and CDR2 YSYEKL. The CDR3 contains 16 residues. The CDR3: CASSQMGTGDSYEQYF. The CDR3 DNA reads as TGCGCCAGCAGCCAAATGGGGACAGGGGACTCCTACGAGCAGTACTTC.

The V call is TRBV5-1, the J call TRBJ2-3, with TRBD1 matching 9 bases. CDR1 and CDR2 (germline): SGHRS, YFSETQ. The CDR3 sequence is 14 residues long. The V and J ends lost 4 bases and 0 bases, in that order; junction bases with no gene match: 0. CDR3 sequence: CASSGQGSTDTQYF. DNA for the CDR3: TGCGCCAGCAGCGGACAGGGGAGCACAGATACGCAGTATTTT. Filled out from reference TRBV5-1 and TRBJ2-3, the complete variable domain reads KAGVTQTPRYLIKTRGQQVTLSCSPISGHRSVSWYQQTPGQGLQFLFEYFSETQRNKGNFPGRFSGRQFSNSRSEMNVSTLELGDSALYLCASSGQGSTDTQYFGPGTRLTVL.